The following is a T cell receptor beta chain sequence with its context. The sample belongs to a study of T cell changes during pregnancy in multiple sclerosis. Repertoires were generated with immunoSEQ multiplex PCR, while TCRdb's copy carries only in-frame clones and drops some. Here the sample spans about 36,000 clones, about 90% being singletons. This CDR3 comprises 15 residues. Germline V gene data show CDR1 as MNHEY and CDR2 as SMNVEV (reference sequence). Germline trimming cut 2 bases from V and 4 bases from J; bases unmatched to any gene: 0. Material: CD4+ T cells from peripheral blood mononuclear cells, obtained after pregnancy. This TCR was recovered from a female donor with multiple sclerosis, enrolled in a pregnancy study. The chain combines TRBV27 with TRBJ2-3, with 13 bases that match TRBD2. Here the CDR3 DNA reads TGTGCCAGCAGTTTAACTAGCGGGGGGGCAGATACGCAGTATTTT. It is translated as CASSLTSGGADTQYF.